A selection of T cell receptor beta chains follows, all from one sample in a study of T cell responses to AZD1222 COVID-19 vaccine. TCRdb keeps only in-frame clones here, not all; method: immunoSEQ multiplex PCR. The table records around 150,000 clones, about 91% of them present only once. Sequencing used peripheral blood, obtained 28 days after the second AZD1222 dose. These receptors came from an adult who received the AZD1222 COVID-19 vaccine. The CDR3 runs from the conserved cysteine through the conserved F or W. D genes are given only for firm matches. Not every row has a clone size; where given, it reads once, few, many or a size class.

TRBV7-9	.	TRBJ1-5	.	CASSLNGGQPQHF	TGTGCCAGCAGCTTAAATGGGGGTCAGCCCCAGCATTTT
TRBV5-6	.	TRBJ1-1	.	CASSLAERTVNPWDTEAFF	TGTGCCAGCAGCTTGGCCGAACGGACAGTCAACCCGTGGGACACTGAAGCTTTCTTT
TRBV5-1	.	TRBJ1-2	once	CASSLYQGMHYGYTF	TGCGCCAGCAGCTTGTACCAGGGAATGCACTATGGCTACACCTTC
TRBV6-5	.	TRBJ1-1	.	CASSYWGVNTEAFF	TGTGCCAGCAGTTACTGGGGGGTGAACACTGAAGCTTTCTTT
TRBV6-5	.	TRBJ1-1	.	CASTRTGNLNTEAFF	TGTGCCAGCACCCGAACGGGGAACTTGAACACTGAAGCTTTCTTT
TRBV6-5	TRBD1	TRBJ1-2	.	CASSRGQGGVNGYTF	TGTGCCAGCAGTCGAGGACAGGGGGGGGTAAATGGCTACACCTTC
TRBV5-6	.	TRBJ1-1	.	CASSLDRTLGGFF	TGTGCCAGCAGCTTGGACCGAACTCTCGGGGGTTTCTTT
TRBV5-6	.	TRBJ1-1	.	CASSWGLNTEAFF	TGTGCCAGCAGCTGGGGCTTGAACACTGAAGCTTTCTTT
TRBV9	.	TRBJ1-2	.	CASSVGPGGYGYTF	TGTGCCAGCAGCGTAGGGCCGGGCGGCTATGGCTACACCTTC
TRBV7-8	.	TRBJ1-1	.	CASSPSGGLQNSEAFF	TGTGCCAGCAGCCCTTCGGGGGGTTTACAGAACAGTGAAGCTTTCTTT
TRBV21-1	.	TRBJ2-7	once	CASSKGEGGLGYEQYF	TGTGCCAGCAGCAAAGGCGAAGGGGGGTTAGGTTACGAGCAGTACTTC
TRBV3-1/TRBV3-2	.	TRBJ1-6	.	CASSQGIGDSPLHF	TGTGCCAGCAGCCAGGGAATTGGGGATTCACCCCTCCACTTT
TRBV7-2	.	TRBJ1-6	.	CASSLEGLSGSPLHF	TGTGCCAGCAGCTTAGAAGGACTGAGCGGTTCACCCCTCCACTTT
TRBV5-5	.	TRBJ1-2	.	CASSRGPGPDYGYTF	TGTGCCAGCAGCCGGGGGCCAGGCCCTGACTATGGCTACACCTTC
TRBV30	.	TRBJ2-7	.	CAWSSGYEQYF	TGTGCCTGGAGCTCAGGGTACGAGCAGTACTTC
TRBV5-6	TRBD1	TRBJ1-2	.	CASSRDRRFNYGYTF	TGTGCCAGCAGCCGGGACAGGCGTTTTAACTATGGCTACACCTTC
TRBV12-3/TRBV12-4	.	TRBJ1-4	.	CASRGQGEKLFF	TGTGCCAGCAGGGGGCAAGGGGAAAAACTGTTTTTT
TRBV18	.	TRBJ1-5	.	CASSPPGGTNQPQHF	TGTGCCAGCTCACCACCGGGGGGGACGAATCAGCCCCAGCATTTT
TRBV15	.	TRBJ1-3	.	CATSRDFGSGNTIYF	TGTGCCACCAGCAGAGATTTCGGTTCTGGAAACACCATATATTTT
TRBV3-1/TRBV3-2	TRBD1	TRBJ1-1	.	CASTTPLGQGLNTEAFF	TGTGCCAGCACCACACCTTTGGGACAGGGGCTAAACACTGAAGCTTTCTTT
TRBV21-1	.	TRBJ1-2	.	CASSIGTGDFGLGYTF	TGTGCCAGCAGCATCGGGACGGGCGACTTCGGGCTTGGCTACACCTTC
TRBV9	.	TRBJ1-1	.	CASSPRTTNTEAFF	TGTGCCAGCAGCCCCCGGACAACGAACACTGAAGCTTTCTTT
TRBV4-2	.	TRBJ1-3	.	CASSQDFGQGTGNTIYF	TGTGCCAGCAGCCAAGATTTTGGCCAGGGCACCGGAAACACCATATATTTT
TRBV7-3	.	TRBJ2-1	.	CASSLFPSQNEQFF	TGTGCCAGCAGCTTATTTCCTTCTCAGAATGAGCAGTTCTTC
TRBV10-3	.	TRBJ1-1	once	CAISEREMNTEAFF	TGTGCCATCAGTGAGAGAGAGATGAACACTGAAGCTTTCTTT
TRBV13	TRBD1	TRBJ1-3	.	CASSLDRPSGNTIYF	TGTGCCAGCAGCTTGGACAGGCCCTCTGGAAACACCATATATTTT
TRBV5-6	.	TRBJ2-7	.	CASSFGYEQYF	TGTGCCAGCAGCTTCGGTTACGAGCAGTACTTC
TRBV19	.	TRBJ1-5	.	CASSIEWQPQHF	TGTGCCAGTAGTATAGAGTGGCAGCCCCAGCATTTT
TRBV18	.	TRBJ1-4	once	CASSRAGPGTNEKLFF	TGTGCCAGCTCACGGGCCGGGCCCGGGACTAATGAAAAACTGTTTTTT
TRBV6-1	.	TRBJ2-7	once	CASSEEGGSPYEQYF	TGTGCCAGCAGTGAAGAGGGGGGGTCCCCCTACGAGCAGTACTTC
TRBV11-2	TRBD1	TRBJ1-2	few	CASSFTQGAIGYTF	TGTGCCAGCAGCTTTACGCAGGGGGCTATCGGCTACACCTTC
TRBV28	.	TRBJ1-5	once	CASSLGGSNQPQHF	TGTGCCAGCAGCCTTGGGGGTTCGAATCAGCCCCAGCATTTT
TRBV6-5	TRBD1	TRBJ1-1	.	CASRSTGGTEAFF	TGTGCCAGCAGGTCAACAGGGGGCACTGAAGCTTTCTTT
TRBV27	.	TRBJ1-2	.	CASSGGAPGGYTF	TGTGCCAGCAGTGGGGGGGCACCCGGAGGCTACACCTTC
TRBV11-2	.	TRBJ2-4	.	CASSLYLAKNIQYF	TGTGCCAGCAGCCTATATTTAGCCAAAAACATTCAGTACTTC
TRBV15	TRBD1	TRBJ1-5	.	CATSRAPDRGPQPQHF	TGTGCCACCAGCAGAGCCCCGGACAGGGGTCCCCAGCCCCAGCATTTT
TRBV19	TRBD1	TRBJ2-3	.	CASSPWLGTGEADTQYF	TGTGCCAGTAGTCCCTGGTTAGGGACAGGGGAGGCAGATACGCAGTATTTT
TRBV10-3	TRBD2	TRBJ2-5	.	CAISVRGGTSETQYF	TGTGCCATCAGTGTCCGGGGGGGGACTTCAGAGACCCAGTACTTC
TRBV3-1/TRBV3-2	TRBD1	TRBJ2-1	.	CASSQGTGLNNEQFF	TGTGCCAGCAGCCAGGGGACAGGACTAAACAATGAGCAGTTCTTC
TRBV18	.	TRBJ1-1	.	CASSPAGANANTEAFF	TGTGCCAGCTCACCGGCAGGGGCCAACGCCAACACTGAAGCTTTCTTT
TRBV2	TRBD2	TRBJ2-3	.	CASSEGLAGATSTDTQYF	TGTGCCAGCAGTGAGGGTCTAGCGGGGGCCACTAGCACAGATACGCAGTATTTT
TRBV18	.	TRBJ1-1	once	CASSGGRSPTEAFF	TGTGCCAGCTCAGGAGGGAGGAGCCCCACTGAAGCTTTCTTT
TRBV5-6	.	TRBJ1-1	.	CASSQQGVPEAFF	TGTGCCAGCAGCCAACAGGGTGTACCTGAAGCTTTCTTT
TRBV10-3	.	TRBJ2-5	once	CAISREPQETQYF	TGTGCCATCAGCCGGGAACCGCAGGAGACCCAGTACTTC
TRBV7-9	.	TRBJ2-2	.	CASSFTGIDTGELFF	TGTGCCAGCAGCTTTACGGGGATCGACACCGGGGAGCTGTTTTTT
TRBV2	TRBD1	TRBJ1-3	once	CASSSGTGLLNTIYF	TGTGCCAGCAGTTCCGGGACAGGGTTATTGAACACCATATATTTT
TRBV7-9	TRBD1	TRBJ1-3	.	CATRANTGTGAGNTIYF	TGTGCCACCCGAGCCAATACCGGGACAGGGGCTGGAAACACCATATATTTT